Presented here are 22 T cell receptor beta chains from one specimen sequenced in a study of CD8 T cells in ankylosing spondylitis. TCRdb re-derived calls from the 5' RACE reads in MiXCR, one entry per CDR3 protein. The top ten hold under 25% of the sample, which has more than 6,500 distinct CDR3 sequences, more than 7.5% seen once. The sample comprised blood, either unsorted or a sorted T cell fraction (not recorded which). The source of these receptors is a male donor with ankylosing spondylitis or in good health (not recorded which).

This clonotype was found many times. This rearrangement joins TRBV9 to TRBJ2-1, with 10 bases fitting TRBD2. Looked up from germline, CDR1 is SGDLS and CDR2 is YYNGEE. The CDR3 loop spans 16 amino acids. V trimming: 3 bases; J trimming: 0 bases; junction bases outside the gene matches: 3. The CDR3 reads CASSGLAGGSYNEQFF. The CDR3 DNA reads TGTGCCAGCAGCGGCTTAGCGGGGGGCTCCTACAATGAGCAGTTCTTC.

The rearrangement links TRBV9 to TRBJ2-3; 7 bases align to TRBD2. Germline assignment: CDR1 SGDLS and CDR2 YYNGEE. With 4 bases clipped from V and 4 bases from J, the junction kept 12 bases outside the gene matches. The CDR3 loop spans 16 amino acids. CDR3 protein: CASSPGGGDSADTQYF. DNA for the CDR3: TGTGCCAGCAGCCCTGGGGGGGGGGATTCGGCAGATACGCAGTATTTT.

This clonotype was picked up one time. This sequence joins TRBV9 and TRBJ2-3, with a weak D call TRBD2 (5 bases). V shed 3 bases and J shed 2 bases, with 10 bases lying between them. This CDR3 region has 14 residues. CDR1 and CDR2 from the germline V gene are SGDLS and YYNGEE. This CDR3 is CASSAPGDTDTQYF. DNA for the CDR3: TGTGCCAGCAGCGCCCCCGGGGACACAGATACGCAGTATTTT.

This clonotype was recorded many times. The rearrangement joins TRBV9 to TRBJ2-1; D possibly corresponds to TRBD2 (6 bases). CDR1 is SGDLS, CDR2 YYNGEE, per germline. Trimming cost V 3 bases and J 7 bases, with 14 bases left between them. This CDR3 contains 14 residues. The CDR3 here is CASSGATSSNEQFF. In DNA form, the CDR3 reads TGTGCCAGCAGCGGAGCGACTAGTTCTAATGAGCAGTTCTTC.

This clonotype was counted many times. The genes are TRBV9 and TRBJ1-4, with D uncertain. CDR3 length equals 14 residues. CDR1 is SGDLS and CDR2 is YYNGEE in the germline V gene. V was clipped by 6 bases and J by 2 bases, with 11 bases between them. The CDR3 bases are TGTGCCAGCAACTCCGGCGGCACTAATGAAAAACTGTTTTTT. Its translation is CASNSGGTNEKLFF.

V usage is TRBV9 and J usage is TRBJ2-3; the match to TRBD1 covers 11 bases. Unmatched junction bases numbered 6, after V lost 1 base and J lost 2 bases. CDR1 is SGDLS, CDR2 YYNGEE, per germline. This CDR3 has 17 residues. In DNA form, the CDR3 reads TGTGCCAGCAGCGTACCCCGGACAGGGGGCGACACAGATACGCAGTATTTT. As protein: CASSVPRTGGDTDTQYF.

Many counts were recorded for this clonotype. V and J are TRBV9 and TRBJ2-3; no reliable D call. Germline V gives CDR1 SGDLS, CDR2 YYNGEE. V was shortened by 4 bases and J by 1 base, with 4 bases between the two germline ends. The CDR3 consists of 12 residues. CDR3 bases: TGTGCCAGCAGCCACCGCACAGATACGCAGTATTTT. Its translation: CASSHRTDTQYF.

This clonotype was seen ten or more times. The J gene is TRBJ2-2, the V gene TRBV9; no clear D gene. The CDR3 spans 12 residues. Germline loops: CDR1 SGDLS, CDR2 YYNGEE. Trimming removed 4 bases from V and 5 bases from J, with 6 bases in between. CDR3 sequence (DNA): TGTGCCAGCAGCCCCCGGACCGGGGAGCTGTTTTTT. It encodes CASSPRTGELFF.

This clonotype was picked up many times. The CDR3 region is CASSPEVPDEQFF. CDR3 bases: TGTGCCAGCAGCCCGGAAGTGCCCGATGAGCAGTTCTTC. The J gene is TRBJ2-1, the V gene TRBV9; no clear D gene. Trimming removed 4 bases at V and 8 bases at J, with 13 bases between. CDR3 length: 13 amino acids. Per the germline V gene, CDR1 is SGDLS and CDR2 is YYNGEE.

There are many counts of this clonotype. This sequence joins TRBV9 and TRBJ2-5, with a tentative D call TRBD2 (6 bases). The CDR3 runs to 13 residues. Trimming shortened V by 3 bases and J by 1 base, and 7 bases separated the two germline ends. Per germline, CDR1 SGDLS and CDR2 YYNGEE. CDR3: CASSGTTQETQYF. The CDR3 bases are TGTGCCAGCAGCGGGACTACCCAAGAGACCCAGTACTTC.

This clonotype was recorded many times. J is TRBJ2-1 and V is TRBV9; D call uncertain. Germline-derived CDR1 and CDR2 are SGDLS and YYNGEE. This CDR3 is 13 amino acids long. V was trimmed by 0 bases and J by 6 bases, leaving 7 bases between them. The CDR3 here is CASSVAVGNEQFF. Written as DNA, the CDR3 is TGTGCCAGCAGCGTAGCCGTGGGCAATGAGCAGTTCTTC.

Only a few counts were recorded for this clonotype. The V gene is TRBV9, the J gene TRBJ2-3, with 8 positions matching TRBD2. V trimming: 3 bases; J trimming: 4 bases; junction bases outside the gene matches: 7. The germline V gene has CDR1 SGDLS and CDR2 YYNGEE. The length of the CDR3 is 15 residues. CDR3 in amino acids: CASSAPGGAPDTQYF. The CDR3 nucleotides read TGTGCCAGCAGCGCCCCCGGGGGGGCTCCAGATACGCAGTATTTT.

The chain links TRBV9 to TRBJ1-2; the match to TRBD1 covers 7 bases. After removal of 3 bases from V and 4 bases from J, the junction contained 6 bases not matched to a gene. The CDR3 runs 14 residues. Germline CDR1 SGDLS, CDR2 YYNGEE. CDR3 sequence reads: CASSAQGVSYGYTF. The CDR3 nucleotides are TGTGCCAGCAGCGCCCAGGGGGTGAGCTATGGCTACACCTTC.

This clonotype was seen repeatedly, ten times or more. This chain links TRBV9 with TRBJ1-5; tentative D call: TRBD1 (6 bases). Trimming shortened V by 5 bases and J by 5 bases, and 14 bases separated the two germline ends. This CDR3 has 14 amino acids. From germline, CDR1 is SGDLS and CDR2 YYNGEE. The CDR3: CASSPTGGYQPQHF. The CDR3 nucleotides read TGTGCCAGCAGTCCCACGGGGGGCTATCAGCCCCAGCATTTT.

This sequence joins TRBV6-5 and TRBJ2-7, with 7 bases aligning to TRBD1. This CDR3 is built from 14 residues. CDR1 is MNHEY and CDR2 is SVGAGI in the germline V gene. The junction had 5 bases not matched to a gene; V was cut back by 3 bases and J by 3 bases. CDR3 residues: CASSYGDRDYEQYV. For the CDR3, the DNA is TGTGCCAGCAGTTATGGCGACAGGGACTACGAGCAGTACGTC.

This clonotype is categorized as medium-sized. CDR3 DNA sequence: TGTGCCAGCAGCCCCCGGGGGGGCTCGGATACGCAGTATTTT. Its translation: CASSPRGGSDTQYF. V gene TRBV9 combines with J gene TRBJ2-3, with 8 bases aligning to TRBD2. Germline loops: CDR1 SGDLS, CDR2 YYNGEE. Trimming cost V 4 bases and J 6 bases; bases outside gene matches: 7. The CDR3 covers 14 residues.

This clonotype was detected ten times or more. The chain employs TRBV9 and TRBJ1-1; D unresolved. V was clipped by 0 bases and J by 6 bases, with 15 bases between them. Germline V CDR1 and CDR2: SGDLS, YYNGEE. CDR3 size: 15 residues. For the CDR3, the DNA is TGTGCCAGCAGCGTAGCTGGAGGTCCCTTTGCTGAAGCTTTCTTT. Translation gives CASSVAGGPFAEAFF. Together with reference TRBV9 and TRBJ1-1, the CDR3 gives the full variable domain: DSGVTQTPKHLITATGQRVTLRCSPRSGDLSVYWYQQSLDQGLQFLIQYYNGEERAKGNILERFSAQQFPDLHSELNLSSLELGDSALYFCASSVAGGPFAEAFFGQGTRLTVV.

In its sample, this clonotype is medium-sized. The chain joins TRBV9 to TRBJ2-5; D tentatively reads TRBD1 or TRBD2 (5 bases each). The germline V gene has CDR1 SGDLS and CDR2 YYNGEE. The CDR3 contains 15 residues. V dropped 4 bases and J dropped 5 bases, with 18 bases sitting between them. CDR3 nucleotides: TGTGCCAGCAGCACGTCCGGGACCGCAGGGGAGACCCAGTACTTC. It specifies CASSTSGTAGETQYF. Full variable domain (outside the CDR3, taken from reference TRBV9 and TRBJ2-5): DSGVTQTPKHLITATGQRVTLRCSPRSGDLSVYWYQQSLDQGLQFLIQYYNGEERAKGNILERFSAQQFPDLHSELNLSSLELGDSALYFCASSTSGTAGETQYFGPGTRLLVL.

The chain combines TRBV9 with TRBJ2-2; no clear D. This CDR3 is built from 13 residues. The germline V gene has CDR1 SGDLS and CDR2 YYNGEE. V lost 7 bases, J lost 5 bases, and 12 bases lay in between. The CDR3 bases are TGTGCCAGCGGCCTCTGGGGAACCGGGGAGCTGTTTTTT. Amino acids: CASGLWGTGELFF.

This clonotype was counted at least ten times. The rearrangement uses TRBV9 and TRBJ2-1; a weak D match, TRBD1 (5 bases). CDR1 SGDLS and CDR2 YYNGEE come from the germline V gene. The length of the CDR3 is 16 residues. V lost 2 bases and J lost 0, with 12 bases in between. Here the CDR3 DNA reads TGTGCCAGCAGCGTGACAGTGATCAGCTCCTACAATGAGCAGTTCTTC. Translation: CASSVTVISSYNEQFF.

This clonotype is deemed medium-sized. The chain has TRBV9 and TRBJ2-3; 8 bases are a match to TRBD1. Germline-derived CDR1 and CDR2 are SGDLS and YYNGEE. The CDR3 has 15 residues. V was clipped by 0 bases and J by 4 bases; unmatched bases: 4. The CDR3: CASSVVGQGADTQYF. CDR3 nucleotides: TGTGCCAGCAGCGTAGTCGGACAGGGAGCAGATACGCAGTATTTT.

There are a few counts of this clonotype. The chain couples TRBV9 to TRBJ2-3; D is perhaps TRBD2 (5 bases). The CDR3 runs 14 residues. From germline, CDR1 is SGDLS and CDR2 YYNGEE. V lost 3 bases, J lost 0 bases, and 8 bases lay in between. Written as DNA, the CDR3 is TGTGCCAGCAGCGCCCCGGGAAGCACAGATACGCAGTATTTT. The encoded protein is CASSAPGSTDTQYF.